The 32 T cell receptor beta chains presented below share a single source sample, sequenced in a study of OX40 agonist ivuxolimab in advanced cancers. Produced via immunoSEQ multiplex PCR; TCRdb's table is partial and in-frame only. The data hold around 100,000 clones, with around 90% observed a single time. The material was CD4+ or CD8+ T cells sorted from blood, obtained in a trial of the OX40 agonist ivuxolimab. The receptors shown here come from an adult with an advanced solid tumor such as melanoma, head and neck, liver or kidney cancer.

The chain recombines TRBV28 with TRBJ2-7; tentative D call: TRBD2 (7 bases). CDR1 MDHEN and CDR2 SYDVKM come from the germline V gene. The CDR3 is 13 residues long. With 5 bases removed from V and 6 bases from J, the gap between germline ends came to 14 bases. The CDR3 is CASSEGEGREQYF. In nucleotides, the CDR3 is TGTGCCAGCAGTGAGGGGGAGGGCCGCGAGCAGTACTTC.

The J gene is TRBJ2-7, the V gene TRBV19, with TRBD1 as a possible D gene (5 bases). CDR1 LNHDA and CDR2 SQIVND come from the germline V gene (reference sequence). V was clipped by 2 bases and J by 6 bases, with 8 bases between them. The CDR3 sequence is 12 residues long. The CDR3 sequence: CASSIQGGEQYF. CDR3 bases: TGTGCCAGTAGTATACAGGGCGGCGAGCAGTACTTC.

J is TRBJ2-3 and V is TRBV7-8, with D perhaps TRBD2 (7 bases). CDR3 length equals 14 residues. Germline V gene lookup returns CDR1 SGHVS and CDR2 FQNEAQ. V was pared by 7 bases and J by 6 bases, with 17 bases between. DNA of the CDR3: TGTGCCAGCACCTCACAGGGAGGGAAGGATACGCAGTATTTT. Amino acid sequence: CASTSQGGKDTQYF.

The chain has TRBV19 and TRBJ2-2, with a possible D match to TRBD1 (6 bases). The germline CDR1 and CDR2 sequences are LNHDA and SQIVND (reference sequence). V shed 0 bases and J shed 4 bases, with 18 bases lying between them. The CDR3 runs to 18 residues. CDR3 sequence reads: CASSIDRQGFGGTGELFF. The DNA of the CDR3 is TGTGCCAGTAGTATAGATCGGCAGGGGTTCGGTGGCACCGGGGAGCTGTTTTTT.

The chain combines TRBV5-4 with TRBJ2-2; 11 bases map to TRBD2. The germline V gene encodes CDR1 SGHNT and CDR2 YYREEE (reference sequence). This CDR3 contains 16 residues. With 4 bases clipped from V and 2 bases from J, the junction kept 4 bases outside the gene matches. Here the CDR3 reads CASSPTSGDNTGELFF. The CDR3 DNA reads as TGTGCCAGCAGCCCGACTAGCGGGGATAACACCGGGGAGCTGTTTTTT.

This clone was detected once. The chain is built from TRBV19 and TRBJ1-4; no clear D. CDR3 size: 15 residues. The ends were cut back, 3 bases at V and 5 bases at J, with 13 bases in the middle. Germline-derived CDR1 and CDR2 are LNHDA and SQIVND (reference sequence). The CDR3 sequence is CASSILTVGNEKLFF. The CDR3 DNA reads as TGTGCCAGTAGTATCTTGACTGTTGGAAATGAAAAACTGTTTTTT.

This sequence joins TRBV15 and TRBJ2-7, with unresolved D. The CDR3 length is 15 residues. Germline-derived CDR1 and CDR2 are LNHNV and YYDKDF (reference sequence). Trimming left V 5 bases short and J 3 bases short, with 17 bases between. DNA of the CDR3: TGTGCCACCAGCCCAGAGAAGCTCCTTCGCTACGAGCAGTACTTC. Translation gives CATSPEKLLRYEQYF.

This CDR3 reads CASSMTGASNQPQHF. For the CDR3, the DNA is TGTGCCAGTAGTATGACAGGGGCTAGCAATCAGCCCCAGCATTTT. V usage is TRBV19 and J usage is TRBJ1-5, with 8 bases identical to TRBD1. The germline V gene encodes CDR1 LNHDA and CDR2 SQIVND (reference sequence). There are 15 residues in the CDR3. V trimming: 3 bases; J trimming: 0 bases; junction bases outside the gene matches: 1.

This chain uses TRBV5-1 with TRBJ2-7, with a tentative D call TRBD2 (6 bases). This CDR3 contains 13 residues. Trimming stripped 0 bases from V and 7 bases from J, with 11 bases between. Germline CDR1 SGHRS, CDR2 YFSETQ. The CDR3 DNA reads as TGCGCCAGCAGCTTGGGGGGCGCGGGGGAGCAGTACTTC. Translation: CASSLGGAGEQYF.

The rearrangement uses TRBV6-5 and TRBJ1-2; 7 bases agree with TRBD1. V lost 4 bases and J lost 2; bases outside the gene matches: 4. Germline V gene data show CDR1 as MNHEY and CDR2 as SVGAGI. There are 14 residues in the CDR3. CDR3 sequence: CASSSTGQNYGYTF. For the CDR3, the DNA is TGTGCCAGCAGTTCTACGGGACAGAACTATGGCTACACCTTC.

This sequence joins TRBV28 and TRBJ2-5; 16 nucleotides agree with TRBD2. This CDR3 contains 18 residues. Per germline, CDR1 MDHEN and CDR2 SYDVKM. Trimming removed 4 bases from V and 3 bases from J; junction bases left unmatched: 8. The CDR3 region is CASSSEPGLAGGKETQYF. The CDR3 region has the DNA TGTGCCAGCAGTTCCGAGCCGGGACTAGCGGGGGGGAAAGAGACCCAGTACTTC.

This chain links TRBV27 with TRBJ2-1; tentatively, D is TRBD1 (6 bases). This CDR3 comprises 14 residues. Germline assignment: CDR1 MNHEY and CDR2 SMNVEV (reference sequence). V lost 3 bases, J lost 9 bases, and 15 bases lay in between. CDR3 DNA: TGTGCCAGCAGTTTTTTGGACAGAGGGGGTGAGCAGTTCTTC. This translates into CASSFLDRGGEQFF.

CDR3 amino acids: CASSLESATGGPDGYTF. The DNA of the CDR3 is TGTGCCAGCAGCTTGGAATCCGCGACAGGGGGCCCGGATGGCTACACCTTC. The gene calls are TRBV5-4 and TRBJ1-2, with 10 bases identical to TRBD1. V was clipped by 0 bases and J by 6 bases; unmatched bases: 11. CDR1 and CDR2 from the germline V gene are SGHNT and YYREEE (reference sequence). This CDR3 contains 17 residues.

The sample holds one count of this clone. The genes are TRBV5-1 and TRBJ2-2; weak D call: TRBD1 (6 bases). Germline lookup yields CDR1 SGHRS and CDR2 YFSETQ. The CDR3 length is 18 residues. V shed 2 bases and J shed 4 bases, with 21 bases lying between them. The DNA of the CDR3 is TGCGCCAGCAGCTTCCAAGGACAGACCCCAATTAGCACCGGGGAGCTGTTTTTT. Its translation: CASSFQGQTPISTGELFF.

The rearrangement uses TRBV27 and TRBJ1-6; perhaps TRBD1 as D (6 bases). The CDR3 spans 16 residues. V was shortened by 8 bases and J by 6 bases, with 20 bases between the two germline ends. The germline V gene has CDR1 MNHEY and CDR2 SMNVEV (reference sequence). The CDR3, as DNA: TGTGCCAGCTCCCCGGGGGGGGCTCTGATTAATTCACCCCTCCACTTT. This sequence encodes CASSPGGALINSPLHF.

The V and J genes are TRBV4-1 and TRBJ2-5, with D possibly matching TRBD1 (6 bases). With 0 bases removed from V and 4 bases from J, the gap between germline ends came to 9 bases. The V gene's germline CDR1 is MGHRA and CDR2 YSYEKL. The CDR3 contains 14 residues. In DNA, the CDR3 is TGCGCCAGCAGCCAAGAAGGCAGGGGAGAGACCCAGTACTTC. It specifies CASSQEGRGETQYF.

The chain has TRBV6-6 and TRBJ2-1, with unresolved D. Germline CDR1 and CDR2: MNHNY and SVGAGI (reference sequence). The CDR3 has 11 residues. Trimming pared 4 bases from V and 7 bases from J, leaving 5 bases between. CDR3: CASSSKNEQFF. In DNA, the CDR3 is TGTGCCAGCAGTTCGAAAAATGAGCAGTTCTTC.

The chain uses TRBV30 and TRBJ1-2, with D maybe TRBD1 (5 bases). Trimming stripped 3 bases from V and 4 bases from J, with 15 bases between. Looked up from germline, CDR1 is GTSNPN and CDR2 is SVGIG (reference sequence). CDR3 length equals 14 residues. Here the CDR3 DNA reads TGTGCCTGGAGAGGCCAGGGACTAGGCTATGGCTACACCTTC. Residues: CAWRGQGLGYGYTF.

V gene TRBV7-2 combines with J gene TRBJ2-3; possibly TRBD2 for D (5 bases). The length of the CDR3 is 14 residues. Trimming took off 1 base at V and 4 bases at J, with 9 bases between the two ends. Germline CDR1 is SGHTA and CDR2 is FQGNSA. Here the CDR3 DNA reads TGTGCCAGCAGCTTAGGACTATTCCCAGATACGCAGTATTTT. Translation gives CASSLGLFPDTQYF.

The count of this clone is one. The chain couples TRBV19 to TRBJ2-7, with D possibly TRBD1 on 6 matching bases. Trimming pared 7 bases from V and 0 bases from J, leaving 16 bases between. This CDR3 contains 15 residues. Germline V CDR1 and CDR2: LNHDA, SQIVND (reference sequence). The CDR3 sequence: CASNQGGLPSYEQYF. The CDR3 DNA is TGTGCCAGTAACCAAGGGGGTTTACCCTCCTACGAGCAGTACTTC.

V is TRBV19 and J is TRBJ2-7; D is unclear. CDR3 length: 12 residues. Germline CDR1 LNHDA, CDR2 SQIVND (reference sequence). The V end lost 4 bases, the J end lost 2 bases, and 6 bases lay between the germline ends. CDR3 nucleotide sequence: TGTGCCAGTAGTAGCCTTGCCTACGAGCAGTACTTC. The encoded protein is CASSSLAYEQYF.

The chain is built from TRBV7-9 and TRBJ2-2, with 9 bases that match TRBD1. This CDR3 comprises 16 residues. The germline CDR1 and CDR2 sequences are SEHNR and FQNEAQ (reference sequence). With 5 bases clipped from V and 6 bases from J, the junction kept 10 bases outside the gene matches. CDR3 sequence (DNA): TGTGCCAGCAGCCCTCCGGGACAGGGTTTTTCCGGGGAGCTGTTTTTT. Translating it yields CASSPPGQGFSGELFF. The variable domain in full, with the rest retrieved from reference TRBV7-9 and TRBJ2-2, is DTGVSQNPRHKITKRGQNVTFRCDPISEHNRLYWYRQTLGQGPEFLTYFQNEAQLEKSRLLSDRFSAERPKGSFSTLEIQRTEQGDSAMYLCASSPPGQGFSGELFFGEGSRLTVL.

This sequence joins TRBV6-1 and TRBJ1-4; D gene uncertain. Trimming stripped 5 bases from V and 5 bases from J, with 12 bases between. Germline CDR1 is MNHNS and CDR2 is SASEGT. This CDR3 is built from 14 residues. CDR3 protein: CASSTHGQNEKLFF. The CDR3 region has the DNA TGTGCCAGCAGTACGCACGGCCAAAATGAAAAACTGTTTTTT.

This chain joins TRBV10-1 and TRBJ2-1; D possibly corresponds to TRBD2 (6 bases). Trimming took off 10 bases at V and 9 bases at J, with 16 bases between the two ends. CDR1 is WNHNN and CDR2 is SYGVQD in the germline V gene (reference sequence). CDR3 length equals 12 residues. CDR3 sequence: CATGDEGGEQFF. As DNA, the CDR3 is TGCGCCACGGGGGACGAGGGAGGTGAGCAGTTCTTC.

This chain connects TRBV29-1 to TRBJ2-7; a possible D gene is TRBD2 (7 bases). The CDR3 is 11 amino acids. Trimming removed 5 bases from V and 6 bases from J, with 11 bases in between. Germline V gives CDR1 SQVTM, CDR2 ANQGSEA. CDR3 in DNA: TGCAGCGTTTCGGGGGGCTTCGAGCAGTACTTC. Translating gives CSVSGGFEQYF.

This clone was recorded once. The chain employs TRBV29-1 and TRBJ2-1, with TRBD2 identical over 9 bases. The V gene's germline CDR1 is SQVTM and CDR2 ANQGSEA. V dropped 3 bases and J dropped 7; count of bases not matched to a gene: 10. There are 15 residues in the CDR3. In DNA, the CDR3 is TGCAGCGTTGACGGGCGGGAGGGAGTAAGGAATGAGCAGTTCTTC. Protein sequence: CSVDGREGVRNEQFF.

The chain combines TRBV6-1 with TRBJ1-6; TRBD1 might be the D (5 bases). Germline V gene lookup returns CDR1 MNHNS and CDR2 SASEGT. Between the trimmed V and J ends, which lost 7 bases and 9 bases, there was a span of 16 bases. This CDR3 region has 14 residues. The CDR3 sequence is CASNRDWRGSPLHF. The DNA for the CDR3 is TGTGCCAGCAATAGGGACTGGCGGGGTTCACCCCTCCACTTT.

The rearrangement uses TRBV30 and TRBJ2-2; D unclear. The CDR3 runs 12 residues. V was shortened by 4 bases and J by 1 base, with 4 bases between the two germline ends. Germline assignment: CDR1 GTSNPN and CDR2 SVGIG (reference sequence). DNA for the CDR3: TGTGCCTGGAATTGGAACACCGGGGAGCTGTTTTTT. Amino acid sequence: CAWNWNTGELFF.

Written as DNA, the CDR3 is TGTGCCAGCAGTGTGGGGACAGGGGGCACAGATACGCAGTATTTT. Its protein is CASSVGTGGTDTQYF. The gene calls are TRBV6-1 and TRBJ2-3; 10 bases map to TRBD1. Per germline, CDR1 MNHNS and CDR2 SASEGT. This CDR3 is 15 amino acids long. The trim removed 4 bases at V and 1 base at J, leaving 2 bases unmatched.

CDR3 sequence: CASRGLGARNQPQHF. CDR3 sequence (DNA): TGTGCCAGCAGGGGCCTTGGGGCGCGCAATCAGCCCCAGCATTTT. The V gene is TRBV6-1, the J gene TRBJ1-5; TRBD1 is a possible D gene (5 bases). Trimming left V 6 bases short and J 2 bases short, with 14 bases between. Germline values: CDR1 MNHNS, CDR2 SASEGT. This CDR3 contains 15 residues.

J is TRBJ1-5 and V is TRBV2, with D perhaps matching TRBD1 (5 bases). Trimming shortened V by 6 bases and J by 0 bases, and 9 bases separated the two germline ends. The CDR3 covers 14 residues. The V gene's germline CDR1 is SNHLY and CDR2 FYNNEI. The CDR3 DNA follows: TGTGCCAGCAGGGGGGTGGGTAGCAATCAGCCCCAGCATTTT. Encoded protein: CASRGVGSNQPQHF. The full variable domain, rest sourced from reference TRBV2 and TRBJ1-5, is EPEVTQTPSHQVTQMGQEVILRCVPISNHLYFYWYRQILGQKVEFLVSFYNNEISEKSEIFDDQFSVERPDGSNFTLKIRSTKLEDSAMYFCASRGVGSNQPQHFGDGTRLSIL.

CDR3 sequence: CSVVSGSSPYGYTF. The DNA for the CDR3 is TGCAGCGTTGTAAGCGGCAGTTCTCCCTATGGCTACACCTTC. The chain employs TRBV29-1 and TRBJ1-2; no reliable D call. The CDR3 extends over 14 amino acids. V shed 4 bases and J shed 4 bases, with 16 bases lying between them. The germline V gene encodes CDR1 SQVTM and CDR2 ANQGSEA.